The present T cell receptor (beta chain) was sequenced within a study of blood T cell repertoires in COVID-19. Study background: Researchers got acute and convalescent COVID-19 samples from the United States, Italy and Spain. Sample material is recorded as cDNA or gDNA derived from T cells, B-cell-depleted T cells, or PBMCs.

In the authors' workflow: Nucleated cell counts were estimated from reference gene primer amplification. Generated by immunoSEQ multiplex PCR, the TCRdb table keeps only in-frame clones and is missing some. V and J calls and clone size are copied from that table; D and trimming were computed from the DNA. The table lists some 70,000 clones, approximately 80% of them singletons. Patients from Seattle were sampled longitudinally, starting during active infection. This clone was found a few times. The source of this sequence is a man in his forties or fifties with COVID-19, enrolled during active disease. The sample was peripheral blood.

CDR3 bases: TGTGCCAGCAGCTTAGAGGCCCGAGGGGGCTACACCTTC. Encoded protein: CASSLEARGGYTF. The chain carries TRBV13 and TRBJ1-2; D uncertain. Germline lookup yields CDR1 PRHDT and CDR2 FYEKMQ (reference sequence). Trimming cost V 1 base and J 8 bases, with 11 bases left between them. The CDR3 length is 13 residues. Variable domain in full (rest from reference TRBV13 and TRBJ1-2): AAGVIQSPRHLIKEKRETATLKCYPIPRHDTVYWYQQGPGQDPQFLISFYEKMQSDKGSIPDRFSAQQFSDYHSELNMSSLELGDSALYFCASSLEARGGYTFGSGTRLTVV.